The 29 T cell receptor beta chains listed next were all sequenced from one sample in a study of blood T cell repertoires in COVID-19 (dated by TCRdb to about 2020). The library came from the immunoSEQ multiplex PCR assay. Imported from immuneACCESS, the table was reduced by TCRdb to in-frame sequences with V and J called. These copies leave out some clones; in studies compared against another copy, an unresolved V gene accounts for under half, and the cause of the remainder is not known. The sample table records 60,000 or so clones; approximately 85% of these occur just once. The ten largest clones capture approximately 20% of the sample. The sequenced sample was peripheral blood. Every receptor here comes from a human donor in a cohort sampled during active COVID-19.

V is TRBV11-2 and J is TRBJ1-5; D is undetermined. V was pared by 2 bases and J by 1 base, with 6 bases between. This CDR3 has 14 amino acids. CDR1 is SGHAT, CDR2 FQNNGV, per germline. CDR3 amino acids: CASSLSGSNQPQHF. The CDR3 DNA reads TGTGCCAGCAGCTTATCTGGCAGCAATCAGCCCCAGCATTTT. The whole variable domain, remainder taken from reference TRBV11-2 and TRBJ1-5, is EAGVAQSPRYKIIEKRQSVAFWCNPISGHATLYWYQQILGQGPKLLIQFQNNGVVDDSQLPKDRFSAERLKGVDSTLKIQPAKLEDSAVYLCASSLSGSNQPQHFGDGTRLSIL.

The CDR3 spells CASSPRQLYEQYF. The CDR3 region has the DNA TGTGCCAGCAGCCCGCGGCAGTTATACGAGCAGTACTTC. The chain recombines TRBV12-3 or TRBV12-4 with TRBJ2-7, with D hard to call. The V end was cut by 6 bases, the J end by 4 bases, with 13 bases between. This CDR3 spans 13 amino acids.

The chain has TRBV19 and TRBJ1-5; D is unresolved. CDR3 length: 13 residues. The ends were cut back, 10 bases at V and 5 bases at J, with 15 bases in the middle. Germline V gene lookup returns CDR1 LNHDA and CDR2 SQIVND (reference sequence). CDR3 DNA sequence: TGTGCCACCTCGACTCTATCCCATCAGCCCCAGCATTTT. Translating it yields CATSTLSHQPQHF.

The chain uses TRBV7-9 and TRBJ1-1; D not certain. V was trimmed by 0 bases and J by 0 bases, leaving 5 bases between them. The CDR3 extends over 14 amino acids. Germline lookup yields CDR1 SEHNR and CDR2 FQNEAQ (reference sequence). The CDR3 spells CASSLAAVNTEAFF. CDR3 DNA: TGTGCCAGCAGCTTAGCGGCTGTGAACACTGAAGCTTTCTTT.

This clone was detected a few times. V gene TRBV7-9 combines with J gene TRBJ1-2; D is possibly TRBD1 (6 bases). With 5 bases removed from V and 5 bases from J, the gap between germline ends came to 18 bases. This CDR3 region has 15 residues. Germline values: CDR1 SEHNR, CDR2 FQNEAQ (reference sequence). Here the CDR3 DNA reads TGTGCCAGCAGCCTCGGACAGTCCCTGGGTTATGGCTACACCTTC. Its protein is CASSLGQSLGYGYTF.

The V call is TRBV5-1, the J call TRBJ2-1; 11 positions match TRBD2. Germline V gene data show CDR1 as SGHRS and CDR2 as YFSETQ. The CDR3 totals 15 residues. The junction had 4 bases not matched to a gene; V was cut back by 4 bases and J by 4 bases. CDR3 loop: CASSATSGVYNEQFF. In DNA form, the CDR3 reads TGCGCCAGCAGCGCGACTAGCGGGGTATACAATGAGCAGTTCTTC.

The rearrangement links TRBV18 to TRBJ2-7; a possible D gene is TRBD2 (7 bases). V was pared by 2 bases and J by 5 bases, with 16 bases between. The CDR3 length is 15 residues. Germline V CDR1 and CDR2: KGHSH, LQKENI. CDR3 residues: CASSPRRGPEDEQYF. The CDR3 DNA follows: TGTGCCAGCTCACCAAGGCGGGGGCCCGAAGACGAGCAGTACTTC. The complete variable domain, with remaining parts taken from reference TRBV18 and TRBJ2-7, reads NAGVMQNPRHLVRRRGQEARLRCSPMKGHSHVYWYRQLPEEGLKFMVYLQKENIIDESGMPKERFSAEFPKEGPSILRIQQVVRGDSAAYFCASSPRRGPEDEQYFGPGTRLTVT.

This chain joins TRBV3-1 (or the pseudogene TRBV3-2) and TRBJ1-5; 8 bases line up with TRBD1. V shed 4 bases and J 4 bases; nucleotides not matched to a gene: 6. This CDR3 has 15 amino acids. Germline CDR1 reads LGHDT; CDR2 reads YNNKEL (reference sequence). CDR3 sequence reads: CASSPFGTGNQPQHF. In nucleotides, the CDR3 is TGTGCCAGCAGCCCCTTCGGGACAGGAAATCAGCCCCAGCATTTT.

V is TRBV6-5 and J is TRBJ2-3; 8 positions match TRBD1. The CDR3 has 12 residues. Germline CDR1 MNHEY, CDR2 SVGAGI. V lost 5 bases and J lost 6; bases outside the gene matches: 1. CDR3 nucleotides: TGTGCCAGCAGTCGACAGGGGGATACGCAGTATTTT. It yields the protein CASSRQGDTQYF.

This clone was observed a single time. This sequence joins TRBV11-3 and TRBJ2-7, with 7 nucleotides matching TRBD1. V lost 5 bases and J lost 3; bases outside the gene matches: 13. This CDR3 region has 16 residues. CDR1 is SGHNT, CDR2 YENEEA, per germline. This CDR3 is CASSHRGPGGFYEQYF. CDR3 in DNA: TGTGCCAGCAGCCACAGGGGTCCTGGGGGCTTCTACGAGCAGTACTTC.

In the case of this clone: Other DNA sequences in this sample translate to the same CDR3. The chain recombines TRBV7-9 with TRBJ2-1, with D unclear. The germline CDR1 and CDR2 sequences are SEHNR and FQNEAQ (reference sequence). The CDR3 has 12 amino acids. V lost 5 bases to trimming and J lost 7 bases, with 9 bases between them. For the CDR3, the DNA is TGTGCCAGCAGCCTAATTAGTAATGAGCAGTTCTTC. Its translation: CASSLISNEQFF.

This clone came up once. The chain employs TRBV21-1 and TRBJ2-7; the DNA was not compared with TRBD1, the D call given in the table. TRBV21-1 is noted as a pseudogene. There are 14 residues in the CDR3. The CDR3 here is CASSKKGQMNEQYF. Here the CDR3 DNA reads TGTGCCAGCAGCAAAAAAGGACAGATGAACGAGCAGTACTTC.

The V and J genes are TRBV12-2 and TRBJ2-5; the table's D call of TRBD1 was not tested on the DNA. TRBV12-2 is tagged as a pseudogene. The CDR3 runs 13 residues. The CDR3 sequence: CASRPGQQETQYF. CDR3 coding DNA: TGTGCAAGTCGCCCGGGACAGCAAGAGACCCAGTACTTC.

The chain is built from TRBV19 and TRBJ1-4; D gene unclear. The CDR3 length is 14 residues. Germline-derived CDR1 and CDR2 are LNHDA and SQIVND (reference sequence). The V gene lost 4 bases and the J gene lost 5 bases, with 11 bases spanning the gap. CDR3 amino acids: CASSRSRENEKLFF. CDR3 sequence (DNA): TGTGCCAGTAGTAGGTCTAGAGAGAATGAAAAACTGTTTTTT. The full variable domain, completed using reference TRBV19 and TRBJ1-4, is DGGITQSPKYLFRKEGQNVTLSCEQNLNHDAMYWYRQDPGQGLRLIYYSQIVNDFQKGDIAEGYSVSREKKESFPLTVTSAQKNPTAFYLCASSRSRENEKLFFGSGTQLSVL.

The V and J genes are TRBV5-4 and TRBJ2-5; 9 bases agree with TRBD2. Germline V gives CDR1 SGHNT, CDR2 YYREEE (reference sequence). The CDR3 is 16 residues long. Trimming removed 0 bases from V and 4 bases from J; junction bases left unmatched: 7. In DNA, the CDR3 is TGTGCCAGCAGCTTGGGGCGGGGGGGATTTGGAGAGACCCAGTACTTC. This gives the protein CASSLGRGGFGETQYF. Full variable domain (remainder filled in from reference TRBV5-4 and TRBJ2-5): ETGVTQSPTHLIKTRGQQVTLRCSSQSGHNTVSWYQQALGQGPQFIFQYYREEENGRGNFPPRFSGLQFPNYSSELNVNALELDDSALYLCASSLGRGGFGETQYFGPGTRLLVL.

V and J are TRBV11-3 and TRBJ2-5, with D tentatively TRBD2 (6 bases). The germline V gene encodes CDR1 SGHNT and CDR2 YENEEA. The germline V and J ends were trimmed by 5 bases and 5 bases, with 21 bases remaining between them. The CDR3 loop spans 16 amino acids. CDR3 residues: CASSRTVAARRETQYF. The CDR3 bases are TGTGCCAGCAGCCGTACGGTAGCGGCCCGAAGGGAGACCCAGTACTTC.

This clone was seen only once. The chain employs TRBV6-2 or TRBV6-3 and TRBJ2-1; 10 bases are a match to TRBD2. V trimming: 0 bases; J trimming: 3 bases; junction bases outside the gene matches: 5. CDR3 length: 17 amino acids. Germline values: CDR1 MNHEY, CDR2 SVGEGT. In DNA form, the CDR3 reads TGTGCCAGCAGTTACTCGCCCCTAGCGGGGGTCTACAATGAGCAGTTCTTC. Translated: CASSYSPLAGVYNEQFF.

The gene calls are TRBV5-6 and TRBJ1-6; no reliable D call. V was cut by 3 bases and J by 15 bases, with 10 bases left in between. The germline gives CDR1 SGHDT, CDR2 YYEEEE. This CDR3 region has 11 residues. In nucleotides, the CDR3 is TGTGCCAGCAGCTCCGGACTGCTCCTCCACTTT. Its translation: CASSSGLLLHF.

The gene calls are TRBV6-1 and TRBJ2-1; D gene ambiguous. This CDR3 region has 15 residues. Germline V gene lookup returns CDR1 MNHNS and CDR2 SASEGT. V was trimmed by 3 bases and J by 3 bases, leaving 12 bases between them. Written as DNA, the CDR3 is TGTGCCAGCAGTGATGAGGCGGCCGTCTACAATGAGCAGTTCTTC. It is translated as CASSDEAAVYNEQFF.

This chain connects TRBV7-9 to TRBJ1-1; D ambiguous. Germline loops: CDR1 SEHNR, CDR2 FQNEAQ (reference sequence). Trimming pared 1 base from V and 0 bases from J, leaving 3 bases between. This CDR3 spans 13 amino acids. As DNA, the CDR3 is TGTGCCAGCAGCTTAGGTATGAACACTGAAGCTTTCTTT. This codes for CASSLGMNTEAFF.

The gene calls are TRBV10-2 and TRBJ2-3, with D uncertain. Germline V CDR1 and CDR2: WSHSY, SAAADI. Trimming removed 0 bases from V and 2 bases from J, with 9 bases in between. The CDR3 runs 15 residues. The CDR3 loop is CASSESAVYTDTQYF. Written as DNA, the CDR3 is TGCGCCAGCAGTGAGTCGGCAGTATACACAGATACGCAGTATTTT.

This clone has only a few counts. This chain connects TRBV12-5 to TRBJ1-3; 10 nucleotides match TRBD1. CDR3 length equals 16 residues. Trimming removed 3 bases from V and 4 bases from J; junction bases left unmatched: 6. Germline values: CDR1 LGHNT, CDR2 FRNRAP. CDR3 region: CASGFGDRGLGNTIYF. The CDR3 region has the DNA TGTGCTAGTGGTTTCGGAGACAGGGGGCTAGGAAACACCATATATTTT.

The rearrangement links TRBV5-1 to TRBJ1-2, with 9 bases lining up with TRBD1. The CDR3 runs to 13 residues. J lost 8 bases, V lost 4 bases, and 6 bases had no gene match. Germline V gene data show CDR1 as SGHRS and CDR2 as YFSETQ. In DNA, the CDR3 is TGCGCCAGCAGCAAAGACAGGGGGGAAGGCTACACCTTC. Translating gives CASSKDRGEGYTF.

V and J are TRBV5-4 and TRBJ2-3, with D possibly matching TRBD2 (5 bases). The CDR3 loop spans 14 amino acids. V dropped 0 bases and J dropped 4 bases, with 9 bases sitting between them. The germline CDR1 and CDR2 sequences are SGHNT and YYREEE (reference sequence). CDR3 region: CASSLVGSADTQYF. The CDR3 nucleotides read TGTGCCAGCAGCTTGGTCGGTAGCGCAGATACGCAGTATTTT.

This chain connects TRBV27 to TRBJ1-2, with D perhaps TRBD1 (6 bases). CDR1 and CDR2 from the germline V gene are MNHEY and SMNVEV (reference sequence). The CDR3 spans 15 residues. Between the trimmed V and J ends, which lost 2 bases and 7 bases, there was a span of 17 bases. The CDR3 reads CASSLSSGDRVGYTF. The CDR3 region has the DNA TGTGCCAGCAGTTTAAGTTCAGGGGATCGAGTTGGCTACACCTTC.

V gene TRBV5-8 combines with J gene TRBJ1-1; no firm D call. Germline CDR1 reads SGHTS; CDR2 reads YDEGEE. CDR3 length equals 15 residues. V lost 3 bases to trimming and J lost 1 base, with 13 bases between them. The CDR3 loop reads CASSSIRSWNTEAFF. The CDR3 coding sequence is TGTGCCAGCAGCTCCATCAGGTCTTGGAACACTGAAGCTTTCTTT. Full variable domain (outside the CDR3, taken from reference TRBV5-8 and TRBJ1-1): EAGVTQSPTHLIKTRGQQATLRCSPISGHTSVYWYQQALGLGLQFLLWYDEGEERNRGNFPPRFSGRQFPNYSSELNVNALELEDSALYLCASSSIRSWNTEAFFGQGTRLTVV.

The CDR3 sequence: CASSQGQGDTQYF. Here the CDR3 DNA reads TGCGCCAGCAGCCAAGGACAGGGGGATACGCAGTATTTT. The chain couples TRBV4-3 to TRBJ2-3; 8 bases agree with TRBD1. The CDR3 consists of 13 residues. The germline V gene has CDR1 LGHNA and CDR2 YSLEER. V lost 1 base and J lost 6; bases outside the gene matches: 0.

The sample holds one count of this clone. V gene TRBV27 combines with J gene TRBJ1-1, with TRBD1 matching over 7 bases. The CDR3 runs 16 residues. Germline V lookup: CDR1 MNHEY, CDR2 SMNVEV (reference sequence). J gave up 3 bases and V 1 base, and 8 bases lay outside the gene matches. CDR3 in amino acids: CASSLFSGQEDTEAFF. CDR3 nucleotide sequence: TGTGCCAGCAGTTTATTTTCTGGACAGGAAGACACTGAAGCTTTCTTT.

The CDR3, as DNA: TGTGCCACCAGTGACCCCGGACAGGGGCCAAGCTCTGGGGCCAACGTCCTGACTTTC. This encodes CATSDPGQGPSSGANVLTF. The chain carries TRBV24-1 and TRBJ2-6; the match to TRBD1 covers 9 bases. The V segment lost 4 bases and the J segment 0 bases; nucleotides outside the gene matches: 9. The CDR3 spans 19 residues. Germline V gene sequence: CDR1 KGHDR, CDR2 SFDVKD.